This T cell receptor (beta chain) was profiled in a study of blood T cell repertoires in COVID-19. As for the study in general: Acute and convalescent COVID-19 samples came from the United States, Italy and Spain. PBMCs, B-cell-depleted T cells, or T cells provided the cDNA or gDNA that made up the material.

In the original processing: Estimated nucleated cell counts came from reference gene primer amplification. Measured with immunoSEQ multiplex PCR; TCRdb has only the in-frame clones, and not every one. The V and J calls and clone size are taken from that table; D and trimming were inferred from the DNA. The table shows 84,000 or so clones, with 83% occurring only once. This CDR3 spans 15 amino acids. J was trimmed by 3 bases and V by 1 base; bases with no gene match: 4. CDR1 is SGHDT, CDR2 YYEEEE, per germline. Sequencing was done on a sample of peripheral blood. The TCR was taken from an elderly woman with acute or convalescent COVID-19. The gene calls are TRBV5-6 and TRBJ2-7, with 10 bases identical to TRBD2. DNA for the CDR3: TGTGCCAGCAGCTTGAGGTCTAGCGGGAGCTACGAGCAGTACTTC. Translated: CASSLRSSGSYEQYF.